One sample yielded the 22 T cell receptor beta chains listed below, sequenced in a study of blood T cell repertoires in COVID-19. Sequenced by immunoSEQ multiplex PCR; TCRdb stores in-frame clones only, minus some. The table lists some 290,000 clones, roughly 87% of them singletons, with roughly 2% in the top ten. Sequencing was performed on peripheral blood. The source of these receptors is a woman in her 50s who had recovered from COVID-19.

V gene TRBV5-1 combines with J gene TRBJ2-3; 8 bases align to TRBD1. The CDR3 is 16 amino acids. CDR1 and CDR2 (germline): SGHRS, YFSETQ. V dropped 1 base and J dropped 3; count of bases not matched to a gene: 7. CDR3 sequence (DNA): TGCGCCAGCAGCTTGCAAGGGCAGGGGGCAACAGATACGCAGTATTTT. It yields the protein CASSLQGQGATDTQYF.

This chain connects TRBV7-9 to TRBJ1-4; D not resolved. CDR1 is SEHNR, CDR2 FQNEAQ, per germline (reference sequence). The CDR3 runs 13 residues. Trimming shortened V by 6 bases and J by 3 bases, and 8 bases separated the two germline ends. This chain's CDR3 is CASSQEANEKLFF. The DNA of the CDR3 is TGTGCCAGCAGTCAGGAGGCTAATGAAAAACTGTTTTTT.

CDR3 residues: CASSFQLADWDTEAFF. In DNA form, the CDR3 reads TGTGCCAGCAGTTTCCAACTAGCTGATTGGGACACTGAAGCTTTCTTT. This chain connects TRBV27 to TRBJ1-1; D unclear. V was cut by 3 bases and J by 3 bases, with 17 bases left in between. The CDR3 has 16 amino acids. Germline V gene sequence: CDR1 MNHEY, CDR2 SMNVEV (reference sequence).

The chain couples TRBV6-2 or TRBV6-3 to TRBJ2-1; D not certain. This CDR3 spans 13 amino acids. The germline gives CDR1 MNHEY, CDR2 SVGEGT. The V end was cut by 4 bases, the J end by 15 bases, with 19 bases between. The DNA for the CDR3 is TGTGCCAGCAGTTCCCAAAAGCATACGAGTGCGTTCTTC. Amino acid sequence: CASSSQKHTSAFF.

The V gene is TRBV29-1, the J gene TRBJ1-1; tentatively, D is TRBD1 (6 bases). CDR1 and CDR2 (germline): SQVTM, ANQGSEA. The CDR3 is 15 residues long. The V end was cut by 4 bases, the J end by 2 bases, with 17 bases between. The CDR3 spells CSVGNQRGGNTEAFF. The CDR3 DNA is TGCAGCGTTGGGAACCAGAGAGGGGGAAACACTGAAGCTTTCTTT.

This chain joins TRBV10-1 and TRBJ2-7, with 7 positions matching TRBD2. The CDR3 is 18 residues long. V shed 7 bases, J shed 0 bases, and the junction held 18 bases outside the gene matches. The V gene's germline CDR1 is WNHNN and CDR2 SYGVQD (reference sequence). The CDR3 region is CASTLRLGGGSSSYEQYF. In DNA, the CDR3 is TGCGCCAGCACCCTGCGGTTGGGGGGGGGATCAAGCTCCTACGAGCAGTACTTC.

The chain combines TRBV6-2 or TRBV6-3 with TRBJ1-2, with TRBD1 matching over 10 bases. The CDR3 is 15 amino acids. J gave up 0 bases and V 5 bases, and 3 bases lay outside the gene matches. Germline loops: CDR1 MNHEY, CDR2 SVGEGT. The CDR3: CASSTDRGANYGYTF. The CDR3 DNA is TGTGCCAGCAGTACGGACAGGGGGGCTAACTATGGCTACACCTTC.

The J gene is TRBJ2-5, the V gene TRBV5-1; no definite D call. Trimming cost V 1 base and J 2 bases, with 6 bases left between them. This CDR3 is built from 13 residues. Germline V lookup: CDR1 SGHRS, CDR2 YFSETQ. Here the CDR3 reads CASSLSGQETQYF. The CDR3 coding sequence is TGCGCCAGCAGCTTGTCGGGTCAAGAGACCCAGTACTTC.

The gene calls are TRBV19 and TRBJ1-1; D call uncertain. Germline V gene data show CDR1 as LNHDA and CDR2 as SQIVND (reference sequence). The CDR3 extends over 11 amino acids. Between the trimmed V and J ends, which lost 9 bases and 2 bases, there was a span of 7 bases. The CDR3 nucleotides are TGTGCCAGCAACAGTAACACTGAAGCTTTCTTT. Its protein product is CASNSNTEAFF.

The chain carries TRBV6-5 and TRBJ1-1; D remains ambiguous. Trimming pared 2 bases from V and 10 bases from J, leaving 20 bases between. The germline CDR1 and CDR2 sequences are MNHEY and SVGAGI. The CDR3 has 15 amino acids. CDR3: CASSYRAGPAFGAFF. DNA for the CDR3: TGTGCCAGCAGTTACCGAGCTGGGCCGGCTTTTGGAGCTTTCTTT.

This rearrangement joins TRBV7-2 to TRBJ1-4; tentative D call: TRBD1 (5 bases). CDR3 length: 18 residues. The germline V and J ends were trimmed by 4 bases and 0 bases, with 18 bases remaining between them. Germline CDR1 is SGHTA and CDR2 is FQGNSA. CDR3 region: CASSSNPGLRATNEKLFF. CDR3 nucleotide sequence: TGTGCCAGCAGCTCTAACCCGGGACTCCGTGCAACTAATGAAAAACTGTTTTTT.

V is TRBV19 and J is TRBJ2-1; D perhaps matches TRBD1 (7 bases). CDR3 length: 16 residues. Germline V gene data show CDR1 as LNHDA and CDR2 as SQIVND (reference sequence). V was shortened by 5 bases and J by 4 bases, with 18 bases between the two germline ends. The CDR3 DNA reads TGTGCCAGTAGTCCCCAGGGGGGCCCTTTTTACAATGAGCAGTTCTTC. It is translated as CASSPQGGPFYNEQFF.

This clone was counted once. V usage is TRBV5-1 and J usage is TRBJ1-3; a possible D gene is TRBD1 (5 bases). CDR1 and CDR2 from the germline V gene are SGHRS and YFSETQ. The CDR3 covers 16 residues. V lost 3 bases and J lost 4, with 17 bases in between. CDR3 residues: CASSWGVLGIGNTIYF. The CDR3 coding sequence is TGCGCCAGCAGCTGGGGGGTGCTAGGTATCGGAAACACCATATATTTT.

The chain links TRBV2 to TRBJ2-1; no firm D call. V was cut by 4 bases and J by 3 bases, with 7 bases left in between. CDR3 size: 13 residues. Germline V gene lookup returns CDR1 SNHLY and CDR2 FYNNEI. In nucleotides, the CDR3 is TGTGCCAGCAGTGTAACCTACTACAATGAGCAGTTCTTC. It yields the protein CASSVTYYNEQFF.

This clone was seen once. The chain employs TRBV15 and TRBJ2-7; 8 bases are shared with TRBD2. There are 13 residues in the CDR3. The J segment lost 3 bases and the V segment lost 3 bases, leaving 1 base of the junction unmatched. Germline V gene sequence: CDR1 LNHNV, CDR2 YYDKDF (reference sequence). CDR3 residues: CATSSSGSYEQYF. In DNA form, the CDR3 reads TGTGCCACCAGCAGCAGCGGGAGCTACGAGCAGTACTTC.

The chain uses TRBV6-2 or TRBV6-3 and TRBJ1-5; D remains unclear. The V gene lost 8 bases and the J gene lost 0 bases, with 17 bases spanning the gap. This CDR3 has 16 residues. Germline CDR1 MNHEY, CDR2 SVGEGT. Written as DNA, the CDR3 is TGTGCCAGCCGCCCGGTAGGAGGGAATAGCAATCAGCCCCAGCATTTT. Translation gives CASRPVGGNSNQPQHF.

V gene TRBV5-1 combines with J gene TRBJ1-1; maybe TRBD1 (5 bases). CDR1 is SGHRS, CDR2 YFSETQ, per germline. This CDR3 contains 15 residues. Trimming removed 0 bases from V and 2 bases from J, with 11 bases in between. Here the CDR3 DNA reads TGCGCCAGCAGCTTGGGGTCGGGGACTAACACTGAAGCTTTCTTT. Protein: CASSLGSGTNTEAFF.

J is TRBJ1-1 and V is TRBV7-3, with D unclear. The ends were cut back, 2 bases at V and 2 bases at J, with 12 bases in the middle. The CDR3 length is 15 residues. Germline-derived CDR1 and CDR2 are SGHTA and FQGTGA. The CDR3 loop reads CASSLGSTHNTEAFF. In nucleotides, the CDR3 is TGTGCCAGCAGCTTAGGTTCAACACATAACACTGAAGCTTTCTTT.

This rearrangement joins TRBV4-2 to TRBJ1-1; D gene uncertain. The V end lost 0 bases, the J end lost 11 bases, and 7 bases lay between the germline ends. The germline V gene encodes CDR1 LGHNA and CDR2 YNFKEQ. This CDR3 is 11 amino acids long. The CDR3 loop reads CASSQDSMAFF. CDR3 bases: TGTGCCAGCAGCCAAGACAGTATGGCTTTCTTT.

The chain's CDR3 is CASSGGSRTQPQHF. The DNA for the CDR3 is TGTGCCAGCAGTGGGGGCAGCAGGACACAGCCCCAGCATTTT. This chain links TRBV2 with TRBJ1-5; weak D call: TRBD1 (5 bases). V lost 4 bases and J 7 bases, leaving 14 bases between the germline ends. CDR3 length: 14 residues. Per germline, CDR1 SNHLY and CDR2 FYNNEI.

The CDR3 DNA reads as TGTGCCAGCAGTTACTTCCCCGGGACTGCTGGCGAGCAGTACTTC. This translates into CASSYFPGTAGEQYF. V usage is TRBV6-5 and J usage is TRBJ2-7; perhaps TRBD2 as D (6 bases). The CDR3 contains 15 residues. CDR1 and CDR2 from the germline V gene are MNHEY and SVGAGI. The germline V and J ends were trimmed by 1 base and 6 bases, with 16 bases remaining between them.

V usage is TRBV4-3 and J usage is TRBJ1-2; D is unclear. With 2 bases removed from V and 8 bases from J, the gap between germline ends came to 12 bases. The V gene's germline CDR1 is LGHNA and CDR2 YSLEER. CDR3 length: 13 residues. In DNA form, the CDR3 reads TGCGCCAGCAGCCAACTAAACCTTGAGGGCTACACCTTC. As protein: CASSQLNLEGYTF.